This entry describes one T cell receptor (beta chain). Ages ranged from roughly 18 to 100 years, with residence in 24 US areas. All recovered Cohort 3 donors got two negative PCRs, got clearance, or saw symptom resolution. Per germline, CDR1 MNHEY and CDR2 SMNVEV (reference sequence). This CDR3 contains 14 residues. Trimming removed 3 bases at V and 9 bases at J, with 15 bases between. This entry is derived from a study of blood T cell repertoires in COVID-19. Turning to the study itself: There were acute and convalescent COVID-19 samples, and they came from the United States, Italy and Spain.

Source study methods: The assay estimated nucleated cells by amplifying reference gene primers. Repertoires were generated with immunoSEQ multiplex PCR, while TCRdb's copy carries only in-frame clones and drops some. V and J calls and clone size follow that table, whereas D and trimming were derived from the DNA. The sample has around 150,000 clones, around 81% seen once. This clonotype was sampled from a woman aged 40 to 55 who had recovered from COVID-19. The V gene is TRBV27, the J gene TRBJ2-1; TRBD2 is a possible D gene (6 bases). The source material was PBMCs or T cells enriched from blood (not recorded which). CDR3 in amino acids: CASSLTGGLSEQFF. In nucleotides, the CDR3 is TGTGCCAGCAGTTTGACCGGGGGTCTCAGTGAGCAGTTCTTC.